The present T cell receptor beta chain was sequenced within a study of cytomegalovirus exposure and HLA in healthy donors. V gave up 4 bases and J gave up 1 base; unmatched junction bases: 2. The CDR3 is 14 residues long. Per germline, CDR1 SGHTA and CDR2 FQGNSA. PCR primers comprised 60 Vbeta and 13 Jbeta primers. In the authors' methods: It was a later analysis that counted 83 million or so unique TCR beta chains, of which 8.5 million to 12 million were shared. Assay: immunoSEQ multiplex PCR; the TCRdb copy retains only in-frame clones and omits some. D and trimming were read from the DNA, whereas the V and J calls and clone size are those reported in that table. There are some 140,000 clones in the sample; approximately 79% occur only once, and more than 0.85% lies in the top ten. General observations from the study: The availability of immune exposure information extended only to CMV serostatus. Later analysis identified several of the most significant clusters that appeared linked to common viral pathogens. In a later analysis, TCR association rates varied by HLA locus: DRB1 most, HLA-C fewest.

Regarding this clone: Its specificity is unknown.

The TCR was taken from a young man in good health and CMV-seronegative. Sequencing was carried out using PBMCs. The chain recombines TRBV7-2 with TRBJ1-1, with 8 nucleotides matching TRBD1. The CDR3 is CASSSDRGNTEAFF. The CDR3 DNA is TGTGCCAGCAGCTCTGACAGGGGGAACACTGAAGCTTTCTTT.